The T cell receptor (beta chain) under discussion was sequenced for a study of memory CD4+ T cells and cytomegalovirus serostatus. Single viable CD3+CD4+CD8-CD45RO+ cells were sorted as the memory CD4+ T cells. Only in-frame clones appear in the TCRdb table, and some are missing; sequencing was by immunoSEQ multiplex PCR. This sample has about 75,000 clones; around 80% occur once, and the top ten carry around 2.6%. The receptor's source is an adult in good health and CMV-seropositive. The sequencing sample was made of memory CD4+ T cells from blood.

The CDR3 DNA sequence: TGTGCCAGCAGCCTTCTAGCGGGAGGGCTGGAGACCCAGTACTTC. It encodes CASSLLAGGLETQYF. The J gene is TRBJ2-5, the V gene TRBV7-9; 12 bases are a match to TRBD2. J was trimmed by 5 bases and V by 5 bases; bases with no gene match: 6. CDR3 length: 15 residues. The V gene's germline CDR1 is SEHNR and CDR2 FQNEAQ (reference sequence).